A selection of T cell receptor beta chains follows, all from one sample in a study of T cells in Graves' hyperthyroidism and ophthalmopathy. TCRdb reprocessed the multiplex PCR reads with MiXCR, giving one entry per CDR3 protein. This table holds 550,000 to 650,000 distinct CDR3 sequences, less than 15% found once. Specimen: blood. These receptors all come from a woman in her forties with Graves' hyperthyroidism. CDR3s include the opening cysteine and the closing phenylalanine or tryptophan. The D gene is left open where the match is weak. The size field is filled for only some rows; it gives once, few, many or a size class.

size	V	J	D	DNA	CDR3
many	TRBV13	TRBJ2-2	NA	TGTGCCAGCAGTTTTATCGGGGATCGGTCCCCCGGGGAGCTGTTTTTT	CASSFIGDRSPGELFF
NA	TRBV20-1	TRBJ2-7	NA	TGCAGTGCTACTGACAGAGTAAGCTCCTACGAGCAGTACTTC	CSATDRVSSYEQYF
few	TRBV6-1	TRBJ1-4	TRBD1	TGTGCCAGCAGTGACCGGACAGGGGGCGTGCTTAATGAAAAACTGTTTTTT	CASSDRTGGVLNEKLFF
many	TRBV20-1	TRBJ1-5	TRBD1	TGCAGTGCTAGGCTGACAGGGGGTATCAATCAGCCCCAGCATTTT	CSARLTGGINQPQHF
NA	TRBV24-1	TRBJ2-2	TRBD2	TGTGCCACCAGTGATTCGTCTAGCGGGTTTGGCGGGGAGCTGTTTTTT	CATSDSSSGFGGELFF
few	TRBV6-4	TRBJ2-1	TRBD2	TGTGCCAGCAGTGACTCCCGACTAGCTGTAGGTGAGCAGTTCTTC	CASSDSRLAVGEQFF
NA	TRBV19	TRBJ2-3	NA	TGTGCCAGTCAGGCCTCCCCCGGGGCAGATACGCAGTATTTT	CASQASPGADTQYF
many	TRBV5-1	TRBJ2-1	TRBD1	TGCGCCAGCAGATTGGAGGACAGGGGAGGTGAGCAGTTCTTC	CASRLEDRGGEQFF
NA	TRBV7-8	TRBJ2-2	TRBD1	TGTGCCAGCAGCTTATTGAGGGGACAGGTTGGGACCGGGGAGCTGTTTTTT	CASSLLRGQVGTGELFF
NA	TRBV20-1	TRBJ1-2	TRBD1	TGCAGTGCTAGAGACGGGAGCGGGACAGTCAACTATGGCTACACCTTC	CSARDGSGTVNYGYTF
many	TRBV28	TRBJ1-2	NA	TGTGCCAGCGACCTCGGGGACCCCTATGGCTACACCTTC	CASDLGDPYGYTF
many	TRBV6-1	TRBJ1-1	NA	TGTGCCAGCAGCCTCGGGATTATGAACACTGAAGCTTTCTTT	CASSLGIMNTEAFF
many	TRBV12-3/TRBV12-4	TRBJ2-7	NA	TGTGCCAGCAGTTCCTCGAACCCCTACGAGCAGTACTTC	CASSSSNPYEQYF
few	TRBV7-9	TRBJ2-7	TRBD1	TGTGCCAGCAGCTACTCCGGGACAGAGAGCGTTTACGAGCAGTACTTC	CASSYSGTESVYEQYF
NA	TRBV19	TRBJ2-5	TRBD1	TGTGCCAGTAGTATAAGGGGGCAGGGGGTAGAGACCCAGTACTTC	CASSIRGQGVETQYF
NA	TRBV5-1	TRBJ2-7	TRBD2	TGCGCCAGCAGCTGGAGGACTAGCGGGACCTACGAGCAGTACTTC	CASSWRTSGTYEQYF